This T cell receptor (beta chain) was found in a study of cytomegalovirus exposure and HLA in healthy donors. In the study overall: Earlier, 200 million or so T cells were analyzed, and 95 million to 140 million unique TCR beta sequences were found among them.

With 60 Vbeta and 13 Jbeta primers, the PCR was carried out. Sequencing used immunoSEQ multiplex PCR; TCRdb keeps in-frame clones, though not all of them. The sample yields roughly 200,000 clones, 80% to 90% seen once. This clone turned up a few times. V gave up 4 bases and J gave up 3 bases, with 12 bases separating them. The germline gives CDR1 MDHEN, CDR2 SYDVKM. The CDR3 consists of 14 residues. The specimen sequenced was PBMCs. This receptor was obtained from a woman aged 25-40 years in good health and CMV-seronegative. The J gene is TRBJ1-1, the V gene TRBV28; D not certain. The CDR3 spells CASSSVHGYTEAFF. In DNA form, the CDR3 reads TGTGCCAGCAGTTCAGTGCATGGCTACACTGAAGCTTTCTTT.